This T cell receptor beta chain was identified in a study of T cell responses to AZD1222 COVID-19 vaccine. V was shortened by 0 bases and J by 2 bases, with 10 bases between the two germline ends. Germline V gene lookup returns CDR1 SGDLS and CDR2 YYNGEE. The CDR3 has 15 amino acids. Some clones are missing from TCRdb's copy, which holds only in-frame ones; the method was immunoSEQ multiplex PCR. The sample records 95,000 to 130,000 clones, roughly nine tenths being singletons. This TCR derives from an adult who received the AZD1222 COVID-19 vaccine. This sample comprised peripheral blood, obtained 28 days after the second AZD1222 dose. This chain links TRBV9 with TRBJ2-3; D could derive from TRBD1 or TRBD2 (5 bases each). This chain's CDR3 is CASSVGGILTDTQYF. DNA for the CDR3: TGTGCCAGCAGCGTAGGGGGGATACTCACAGATACGCAGTATTTT.